The 2 T cell receptor beta chains below come from one sample, sequenced in a study of Ad26.COV2.S vaccination and SARS-CoV-2 variants. Regarding treatment: around 19 received Ad26.COV2.S at low or high dose, single or two shots; roughly five received placebo; per-sample allocation not given. Sampling was done on day 63 after the first vaccine or placebo injection. Here immunoSEQ multiplex PCR was the method, and the copy in TCRdb shows in-frame clones only, minus some. The table shows around 450,000 clones, with about nine tenths occurring only once. Sequencing was performed on peripheral blood, taken in a trial of Ad26.COV2.S vaccine versus placebo. Every receptor here comes from a person between 18 and 65 years old who received the Ad26.COV2.S COVID-19 vaccine or a placebo.

The V call is TRBV5-4, the J call TRBJ2-7; the match to TRBD2 covers 10 bases. Trimming removed 5 bases from V and 5 bases from J; junction bases left unmatched: 13. The CDR3 consists of 16 residues. Germline V gene data show CDR1 as SGHNT and CDR2 as YYREEE (reference sequence). CDR3: CASRSAASGSFHEQYF. In DNA, the CDR3 is TGTGCCAGCAGATCCGCCGCTAGCGGGAGTTTCCACGAGCAGTACTTC. Full variable domain (remainder filled in from reference TRBV5-4 and TRBJ2-7): ETGVTQSPTHLIKTRGQQVTLRCSSQSGHNTVSWYQQALGQGPQFIFQYYREEENGRGNFPPRFSGLQFPNYSSELNVNALELDDSALYLCASRSAASGSFHEQYFGPGTRLTVT.

The chain has TRBV7-8 and TRBJ2-7; possible D gene TRBD1, 5 bases. With 7 bases removed from V and 6 bases from J, the gap between germline ends came to 22 bases. The CDR3 is 15 residues long. Germline V gene lookup returns CDR1 SGHVS and CDR2 FQNEAQ. DNA of the CDR3: TGTGCCAGCAAACGAAGGGGCCGCCCGCAAGGCGAGCAGTACTTC. Translation: CASKRRGRPQGEQYF.